Below, 19 T cell receptor beta chains from the same sample are listed, as sequenced in a study of T cell responses to AZD1222 COVID-19 vaccine. Libraries were prepared by immunoSEQ multiplex PCR; TCRdb keeps only in-frame clonotypes and omits some of them. The sample shows 25,000 to 35,000 clones, about 89% of them seen only once. This material consisted of peripheral blood, taken on day 0 of AZD1222 vaccination. The receptors here all came from an adult in good health.

This sequence joins TRBV28 and TRBJ1-1; D possibly corresponds to TRBD1 (6 bases). V shed 7 bases and J shed 1 base, with 19 bases lying between them. This CDR3 comprises 16 residues. Germline V gene data show CDR1 as MDHEN and CDR2 as SYDVKM. The CDR3 protein is CASNLPPGGANTEAFF. The CDR3 coding sequence is TGTGCCAGCAATCTACCCCCGGGGGGGGCGAACACTGAAGCTTTCTTT.

The sample holds one count of this clone. This chain uses TRBV4-3 with TRBJ2-1; 10 positions match TRBD1. The CDR3 extends over 15 amino acids. Germline CDR1 reads LGHNA; CDR2 reads YSLEER. V shed 2 bases, J shed 9 bases, and the junction held 7 bases outside the gene matches. CDR3 loop: CASSQLGTGAFEQFF. In nucleotides, the CDR3 is TGCGCCAGCAGCCAATTAGGGACAGGGGCTTTTGAGCAGTTCTTC.

V usage is TRBV27 and J usage is TRBJ1-2; D not certain. The germline V gene encodes CDR1 MNHEY and CDR2 SMNVEV (reference sequence). This CDR3 is 15 amino acids long. Trimming stripped 5 bases from V and 4 bases from J, with 17 bases between. Here the CDR3 reads CASSPAGGRLYGYTF. The DNA for the CDR3 is TGTGCCAGCAGTCCCGCTGGTGGCAGACTCTATGGCTACACCTTC.

Concerning this clone itself: Sequence at one end of the junction differs from germline and may be a read error. This rearrangement joins TRBV7-9 to TRBJ2-2, with D uncertain. The CDR3 is made up of 12 amino acids. Germline values: CDR1 SEHNR, CDR2 FQNEAQ (reference sequence). CDR3 bases: TGTGCCAGCGGCTTTACAACCGGGGAGCTGTTTTTT. As protein: CASGFTTGELFF.

The rearrangement uses TRBV20-1 and TRBJ2-3; tentative D call: TRBD2 (6 bases). Per the germline V gene, CDR1 is DFQATT and CDR2 is SNEGSKA (reference sequence). CDR3 length equals 13 residues. V was shortened by 3 bases and J by 3 bases, with 10 bases between the two germline ends. The CDR3 bases are TGCAGTGCTAGTAGGCTAGCGACAGATACGCAGTATTTT. Translation: CSASRLATDTQYF.

V is TRBV7-2 and J is TRBJ2-3, with D tentatively TRBD1 (6 bases). The CDR3 consists of 15 residues. Germline CDR1 is SGHTA and CDR2 is FQGNSA. V was shortened by 5 bases and J by 6 bases, with 18 bases between the two germline ends. The CDR3 sequence is CASSPARGISDTQYF. The CDR3 bases are TGTGCCAGCAGCCCAGCGAGGGGGATAAGCGATACGCAGTATTTT.

The count of this clone is one. The chain is built from TRBV5-1 and TRBJ2-7, with 9 bases identical to TRBD1. J gave up 5 bases and V 3 bases, and 9 bases lay outside the gene matches. CDR1 SGHRS and CDR2 YFSETQ come from the germline V gene. CDR3 length: 15 residues. Here the CDR3 reads CASSSIRDRDNEQYF. The DNA for the CDR3 is TGCGCCAGCAGCTCGATCCGGGACAGGGACAACGAGCAGTACTTC.

The CDR3 protein is CASSLDSRYGYTF. The DNA for the CDR3 is TGTGCCAGCAGCCTGGACAGTCGGTATGGCTACACCTTC. The chain has TRBV5-4 and TRBJ1-2, with D possibly TRBD1 on 6 matching bases. CDR3 length: 13 amino acids. V shed 4 bases and J shed 5 bases, with 12 bases lying between them. Germline values: CDR1 SGHNT, CDR2 YYREEE (reference sequence).

The J gene is TRBJ1-4, the V gene TRBV14; D uncertain. The germline V gene encodes CDR1 SGHDN and CDR2 FVKESK. The V and J ends lost 4 bases and 2 bases respectively, with 11 bases between them. This CDR3 region has 15 residues. The CDR3 sequence: CASSLEEGTNEKLFF. The CDR3, as DNA: TGTGCCAGCAGCCTGGAGGAGGGCACTAATGAAAAACTGTTTTTT. Drawing the rest from reference TRBV14 and TRBJ1-4, the complete variable domain is EAGVTQFPSHSVIEKGQTVTLRCDPISGHDNLYWYRRVMGKEIKFLLHFVKESKQDESGMPNNRFLAERTGGTYSTLKVQPAELEDSGVYFCASSLEEGTNEKLFFGSGTQLSVL.

This chain uses TRBV2 with TRBJ1-1, with a weak D call TRBD1 (6 bases). V lost 5 bases and J lost 1, with 14 bases in between. Germline values: CDR1 SNHLY, CDR2 FYNNEI. This CDR3 is built from 15 residues. CDR3 nucleotides: TGTGCCAGCAGTTTATATGGGGGCAGGAACACTGAAGCTTTCTTT. Translating it yields CASSLYGGRNTEAFF. Full variable domain (remainder filled in from reference TRBV2 and TRBJ1-1): EPEVTQTPSHQVTQMGQEVILRCVPISNHLYFYWYRQILGQKVEFLVSFYNNEISEKSEIFDDQFSVERPDGSNFTLKIRSTKLEDSAMYFCASSLYGGRNTEAFFGQGTRLTVV.

With regard to this clone: At one end the junction does not follow the germline gene, possibly because of a read error. The chain uses TRBV24-1 and TRBJ2-2, with 11 bases aligning to TRBD1. The CDR3 has 17 residues. CDR1 and CDR2 (germline): KGHDR, SFDVKD. The CDR3 sequence: CATSDPGQGANPGELFF. In DNA, the CDR3 is TGTGCCACCAGTGATCCAGGACAGGGGGCGAACCCCGGGGAGCTGTTTTTT.

The V and J genes are TRBV27 and TRBJ1-5, with D unresolved. This CDR3 comprises 13 residues. Looked up from germline, CDR1 is MNHEY and CDR2 is SMNVEV (reference sequence). Trimming left V 5 bases short and J 3 bases short, with 8 bases between. CDR3 in DNA: TGTGCCAGCAGTCCCAGCCTCAATCAGCCCCAGCATTTT. The encoded protein is CASSPSLNQPQHF.

This clone was counted only a few times. The J gene is TRBJ2-7, the V gene TRBV5-1, with D perhaps given as TRBD1 or TRBD2 (7 bases each). The germline V and J ends were trimmed by 0 bases and 2 bases, with 15 bases remaining between them. This CDR3 is 16 amino acids long. Germline CDR1 is SGHRS and CDR2 is YFSETQ. The CDR3 bases are TGCGCCAGCAGCTTGGCGGCTAGCGGACAGGCCTACGAGCAGTACTTC. Translated: CASSLAASGQAYEQYF.

This rearrangement joins TRBV5-1 to TRBJ1-2; D gene ambiguous. The V end lost 0 bases, the J end lost 2 bases, and 8 bases lay between the germline ends. Germline V CDR1 and CDR2: SGHRS, YFSETQ. CDR3 size: 14 residues. This chain's CDR3 is CASSLGDGNYGYTF. CDR3 bases: TGCGCCAGCAGCTTGGGCGACGGGAACTATGGCTACACCTTC.

The V call is TRBV7-6, the J call TRBJ1-5; no firm D call. CDR3 length: 13 amino acids. V lost 1 base, J lost 7 bases, and 8 bases lay in between. The germline gives CDR1 SGHVS, CDR2 FNYEAQ. CDR3 residues: CASSLGETQPQHF. The CDR3, as DNA: TGTGCCAGCAGCTTAGGGGAGACGCAGCCCCAGCATTTT.

The rearrangement joins TRBV6-5 to TRBJ1-2; TRBD1 matches at 7 bases. The CDR3 runs 14 residues. The germline V gene has CDR1 MNHEY and CDR2 SVGAGI. The junction had 6 bases not matched to a gene; V was cut back by 2 bases and J by 6 bases. CDR3 sequence (DNA): TGTGCCAGCAGTTACCAGGGACAGCGGGATGGCTACACCTTC. Translation gives CASSYQGQRDGYTF.

The rearrangement links TRBV12-3 or TRBV12-4 to TRBJ2-1; 7 bases are a match to TRBD1. CDR3 length equals 11 residues. The J segment lost 13 bases and the V segment lost 6 bases, leaving 6 bases of the junction unmatched. The CDR3 DNA reads as TGTGCCAGCAGGCGACAGGGATTTCAGTTCTTC. Amino acids: CASRRQGFQFF.

The chain combines TRBV5-1 with TRBJ1-6; no firm D call. Germline V gives CDR1 SGHRS, CDR2 YFSETQ. The CDR3 spans 14 residues. V lost 0 bases and J lost 9, with 10 bases in between. The DNA of the CDR3 is TGCGCCAGCAGCTTGGGTGTCGTGTTTTCACCCCTCCACTTT. It specifies CASSLGVVFSPLHF.

The chain combines TRBV7-6 with TRBJ2-7; 12 bases fit TRBD1. Germline CDR1 SGHVS, CDR2 FNYEAQ. V trimming: 2 bases; J trimming: 6 bases; junction bases outside the gene matches: 8. CDR3 length equals 16 residues. The CDR3 here is CASSLLGTGGRAEQYF. The CDR3 region has the DNA TGTGCCAGCAGCTTATTAGGGACAGGGGGCAGGGCCGAGCAGTACTTC.